This section outlines one T cell receptor (beta chain) sequence together with its context. Its target antigen remains unknown. No base qualities exist here, and no much larger clone lies one base off it. The protocol used for the library was PCR. The sample was run on an Illumina HiSeq 2500. Unique molecular identifiers were incorporated into TCR beta cDNA libraries to reduce PCR and sequencing biases. Some 500,000 cDNA molecules were obtained for every 1 to 10 million input T cells, so each molecule roughly corresponded to one T cell. The same protocol used for the earlier healthy control dataset was applied to prepare and sequence the patient libraries. Within a given batch, samples were prepared together, multiplexed and sequenced on the same HiSeq lane. On the study's bioinformatics: Raw barcoded reads were processed with MIGEC, discarding single-read molecular identifier groups before consensus assembly and CDR3 extraction. VDJtools was used for post-analysis of the clonotype tables, and diversity was normalized by down-sampling every dataset to the size of the smallest sample. In repertoire overlap clustering, CDR3 amino acid sequences, but not nucleotide sequences, were matched to correct batch-related cross-sample contamination. The public reads were reanalyzed by TCRdb: fastp trimming at Q25, MiXCR alignment, in-frame beta chains only. Every entry covers one CDR3 protein and lists the most common genes and DNA from its rows. What appears here as the V and J calls and clone size reflects TCRdb's work, not the paper's. Present in this sample are about 620,000 distinct CDR3 sequences, around 40% of which were seen just once. The ten largest clones add up to around 1.7% of the sample.

Reading from cysteine to phenylalanine, the CDR3 counts 11 amino acids. The DNA shown is the 33-base CDR3, in frame from base 1. CDR1 SQVTM and CDR2 ANQGSEA are derived from the germline V gene. The V end loses 7 bases and the J end loses 7 bases, and a stretch of 11 bases separates them. The sample is drawn from a study of post-analysis software for immune sequencing data (dated by TCRdb to between 2015 and 2016). Study-level background: Relapsing-remitting, secondary progressive and progressive-relapsing multiple sclerosis were recorded as disease courses, and subtype annotation was lacking for some patients. The multiple sclerosis patient repertoires were compared with 11 previously published healthy control repertoires from donors aged about 6 to 28 years. A subset of samples was prepared in parallel using single-end sample barcoding, then pooled and co-amplified after Illumina adapter ligation.

Results and caveats for the whole study, not just this receptor: The control group was slightly older than the multiple sclerosis patient group. Multiple sclerosis patients had significantly lower normalized Chao1 diversity than controls, a result that suggests substantial peripheral T-cell clonal expansion. Significantly higher frequencies in patients than in controls were found for five or six TRBV segments, including TRBV5-6, TRBV5-1 and TRBV20-1. Strong co-clustering of samples prepared in the same batch was shown by direct clustering with F measure, prompting a batch-effect correction.

TCR beta repertoires were profiled from peripheral blood of roughly 13 young patients with multiple sclerosis to demonstrate the VDJtools post-analysis software. Multiple sclerosis patients were children and adolescents aged about 6 to 15 years. Sample: blood. The chain employs TRBV29-1 and TRBJ2-1; no D gene can be assigned with confidence. This TCR derives from a girl aged 5 to 17 with multiple sclerosis. This receptor has the CDR3 CSGLLGNEQFF. The nucleotide sequence reads as follows: TGCAGCGGACTTTTAGGAAATGAGCAGTTCTTC.